The 3 T cell receptor beta chains given below trace back to one sample, sequenced in a study of OX40 agonist ivuxolimab in advanced cancers. TCRdb's table, derived via immunoSEQ multiplex PCR, lists solely in-frame clones and lacks some. The sample lists tens of thousands of clones, approximately 89% occurring once. This sample comprised CD4+ or CD8+ T cells sorted from blood, obtained in a trial of the OX40 agonist ivuxolimab. The receptor set was obtained from an adult with an advanced solid tumor such as melanoma, head and neck, liver or kidney cancer.

The rearrangement uses TRBV6-1 and TRBJ1-6; D not resolved. Trimming took 6 bases from V and 9 from J, leaving 12 bases between them. Germline lookup yields CDR1 MNHNS and CDR2 SASEGT. The CDR3 is made up of 13 amino acids. CDR3 amino acids: CASSRNMGSPLHF. Here the CDR3 DNA reads TGTGCCAGCAGCCGGAACATGGGTTCACCCCTCCACTTT.

This clone was seen just once. The rearrangement joins TRBV6-5 to TRBJ2-3, with D uncertain. The CDR3 runs to 15 residues. Germline loops: CDR1 MNHEY, CDR2 SVGAGI. Trimming removed 7 bases at V and 3 bases at J, with 17 bases between. CDR3 nucleotides: TGTGCCAGCAACTATGGGTTTTCAACAACAGATACGCAGTATTTT. This encodes CASNYGFSTTDTQYF.

J is TRBJ1-6 and V is TRBV6-6; a weak D match, TRBD1 (5 bases). From germline, CDR1 is MNHNY and CDR2 SVGAGI (reference sequence). CDR3 size: 16 residues. Trimming shortened V by 2 bases and J by 14 bases, and 22 bases separated the two germline ends. The CDR3 bases are TGTGCCAGCAGTTACCCGCTGGACTGGGACGATTGGGCCCTCCACTTT. Translated: CASSYPLDWDDWALHF.